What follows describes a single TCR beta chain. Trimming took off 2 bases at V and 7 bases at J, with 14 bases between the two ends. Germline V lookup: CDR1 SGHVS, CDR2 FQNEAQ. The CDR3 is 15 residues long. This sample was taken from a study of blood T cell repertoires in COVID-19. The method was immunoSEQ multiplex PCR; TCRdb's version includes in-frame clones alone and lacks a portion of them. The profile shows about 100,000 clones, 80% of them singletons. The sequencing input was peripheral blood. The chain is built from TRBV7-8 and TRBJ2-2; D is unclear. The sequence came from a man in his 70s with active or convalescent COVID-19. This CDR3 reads CASSLIDRANGELFF. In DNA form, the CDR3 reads TGTGCCAGCAGCTTAATAGACCGAGCGAACGGGGAGCTGTTTTTT.